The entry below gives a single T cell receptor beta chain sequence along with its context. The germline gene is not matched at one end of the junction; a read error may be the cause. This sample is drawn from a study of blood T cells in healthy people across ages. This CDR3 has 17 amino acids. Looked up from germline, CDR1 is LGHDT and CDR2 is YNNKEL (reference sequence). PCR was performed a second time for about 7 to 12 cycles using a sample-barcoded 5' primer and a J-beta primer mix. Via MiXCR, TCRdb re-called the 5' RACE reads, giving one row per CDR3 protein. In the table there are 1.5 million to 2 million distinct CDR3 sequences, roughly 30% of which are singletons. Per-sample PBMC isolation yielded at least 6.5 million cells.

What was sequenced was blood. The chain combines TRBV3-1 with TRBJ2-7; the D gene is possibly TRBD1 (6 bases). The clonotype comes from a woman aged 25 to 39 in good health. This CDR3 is CASTQDPTQGLYNEQYF. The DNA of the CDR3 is TGTGCCAGCACCCAAGATCCCACTCAGGGGCTCTACAATGAGCAGTACTTC.